This T cell receptor (beta chain) was recorded in a study of shared clonotypes between healthy human individuals. About the study: For every donor, three CD4 naive, three CD4 memory, two CD8 naive and one CD8 memory plates were used.

This table comes from immunoSEQ multiplex PCR, and its TCRdb copy is limited to in-frame clones, with some not included. The sample lists around 1.1 million clones, approximately 78% occurring once. The germline V and J ends were trimmed by 4 bases and 2 bases, with 13 bases remaining between them. The length of the CDR3 is 14 residues. Germline-derived CDR1 and CDR2 are SGHRS and YFSETQ. This clone showed up just a few times. The clonotype originates from a man aged 18-30 years in good health. Some clones in this sample may be carry-over from other donors' samples. This sequence joins TRBV5-1 and TRBJ2-7, with TRBD1 as a possible D gene (6 bases). The sequenced sample was memory CD4+ T cells from PBMCs. Subset given: CD45RA-negative fraction. As DNA, the CDR3 is TGCGCCAGCAGCGGGAAGGACAGCACCTACGAGCAGTACTTC. Protein product: CASSGKDSTYEQYF.